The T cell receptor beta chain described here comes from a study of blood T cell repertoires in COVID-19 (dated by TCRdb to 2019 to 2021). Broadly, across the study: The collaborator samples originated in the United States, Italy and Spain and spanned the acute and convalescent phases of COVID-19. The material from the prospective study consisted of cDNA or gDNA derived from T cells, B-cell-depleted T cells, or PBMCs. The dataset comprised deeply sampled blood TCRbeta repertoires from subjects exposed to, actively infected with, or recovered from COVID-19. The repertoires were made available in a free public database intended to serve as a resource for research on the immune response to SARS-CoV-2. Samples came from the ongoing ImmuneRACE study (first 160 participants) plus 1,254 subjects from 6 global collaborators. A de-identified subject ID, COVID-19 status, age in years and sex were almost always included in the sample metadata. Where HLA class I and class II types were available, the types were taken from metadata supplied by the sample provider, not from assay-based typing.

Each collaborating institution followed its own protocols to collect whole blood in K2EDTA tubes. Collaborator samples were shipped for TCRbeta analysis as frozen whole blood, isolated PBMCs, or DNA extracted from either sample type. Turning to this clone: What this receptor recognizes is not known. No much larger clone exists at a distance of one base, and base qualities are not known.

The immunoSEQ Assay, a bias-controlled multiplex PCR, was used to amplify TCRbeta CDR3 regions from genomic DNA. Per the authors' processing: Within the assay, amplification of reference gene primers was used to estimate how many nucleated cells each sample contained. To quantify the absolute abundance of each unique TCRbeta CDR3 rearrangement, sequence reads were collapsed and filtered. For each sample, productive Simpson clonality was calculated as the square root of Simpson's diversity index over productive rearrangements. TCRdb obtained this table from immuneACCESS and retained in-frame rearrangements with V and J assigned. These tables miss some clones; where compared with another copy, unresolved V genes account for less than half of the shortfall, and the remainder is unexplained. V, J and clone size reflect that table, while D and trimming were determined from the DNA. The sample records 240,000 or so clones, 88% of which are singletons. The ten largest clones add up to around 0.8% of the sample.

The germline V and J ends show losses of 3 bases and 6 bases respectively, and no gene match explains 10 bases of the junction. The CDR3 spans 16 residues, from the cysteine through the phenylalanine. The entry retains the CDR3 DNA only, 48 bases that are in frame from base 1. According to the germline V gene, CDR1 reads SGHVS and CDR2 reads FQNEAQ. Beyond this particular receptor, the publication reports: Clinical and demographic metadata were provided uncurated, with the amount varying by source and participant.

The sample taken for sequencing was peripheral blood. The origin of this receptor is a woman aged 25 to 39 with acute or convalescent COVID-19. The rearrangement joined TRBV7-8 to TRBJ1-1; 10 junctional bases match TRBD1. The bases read TGTGCCAGCAGCTTCCCGGGACAGGGGCCCAAGGCTGAAGCTTTCTTT. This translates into CASSFPGQGPKAEAFF.